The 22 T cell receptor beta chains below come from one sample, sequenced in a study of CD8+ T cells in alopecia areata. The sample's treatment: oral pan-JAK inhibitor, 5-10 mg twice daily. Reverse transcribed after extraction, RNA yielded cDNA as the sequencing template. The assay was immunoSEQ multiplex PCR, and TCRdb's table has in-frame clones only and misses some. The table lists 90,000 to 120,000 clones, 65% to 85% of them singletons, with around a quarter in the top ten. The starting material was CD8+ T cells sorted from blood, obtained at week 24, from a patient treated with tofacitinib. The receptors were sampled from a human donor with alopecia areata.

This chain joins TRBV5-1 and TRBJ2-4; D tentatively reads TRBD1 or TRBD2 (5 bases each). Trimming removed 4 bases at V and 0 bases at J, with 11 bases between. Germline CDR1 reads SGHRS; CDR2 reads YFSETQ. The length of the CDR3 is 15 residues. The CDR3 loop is CASSDGTLAKNIQYF. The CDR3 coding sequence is TGCGCCAGCAGCGACGGGACCCTAGCCAAAAACATTCAGTACTTC.

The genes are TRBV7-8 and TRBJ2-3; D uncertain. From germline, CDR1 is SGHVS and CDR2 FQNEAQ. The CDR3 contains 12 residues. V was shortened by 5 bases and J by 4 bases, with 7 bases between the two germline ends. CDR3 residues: CASSHASDTQYF. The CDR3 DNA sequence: TGTGCCAGCAGCCACGCCTCAGATACGCAGTATTTT.

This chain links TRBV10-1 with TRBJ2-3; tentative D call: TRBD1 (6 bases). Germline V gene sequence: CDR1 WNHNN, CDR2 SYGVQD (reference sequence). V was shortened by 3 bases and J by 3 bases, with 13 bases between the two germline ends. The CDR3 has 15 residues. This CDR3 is CASSDRQVETDTQYF. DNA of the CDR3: TGCGCCAGCAGTGACAGACAGGTAGAAACAGATACGCAGTATTTT.

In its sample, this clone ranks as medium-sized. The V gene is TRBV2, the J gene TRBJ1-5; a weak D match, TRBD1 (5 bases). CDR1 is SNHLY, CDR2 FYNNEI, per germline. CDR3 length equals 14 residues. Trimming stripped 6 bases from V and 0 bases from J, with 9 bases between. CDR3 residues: CASRDSYSNQPQHF. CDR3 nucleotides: TGTGCCAGCAGAGACAGTTATAGCAATCAGCCCCAGCATTTT.

As DNA, the CDR3 is TGTGCCAGTAGCACAAGTAGCGGGGGGGCGACCTACAATGAGCAGTTCTTC. This translates into CASSTSSGGATYNEQFF. This chain joins TRBV19 and TRBJ2-1; 11 positions match TRBD2. Germline assignment: CDR1 LNHDA and CDR2 SQIVND (reference sequence). The CDR3 is made up of 17 amino acids. V lost 6 bases, J lost 2 bases, and 9 bases stayed unmatched.

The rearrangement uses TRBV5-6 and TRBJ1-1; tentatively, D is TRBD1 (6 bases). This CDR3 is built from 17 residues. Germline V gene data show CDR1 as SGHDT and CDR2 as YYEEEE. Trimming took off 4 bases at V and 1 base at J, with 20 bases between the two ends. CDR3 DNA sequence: TGTGCCAGCAGCATGGCTCACAGGGAGCGGTGGAACACTGAAGCTTTCTTT. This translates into CASSMAHRERWNTEAFF.

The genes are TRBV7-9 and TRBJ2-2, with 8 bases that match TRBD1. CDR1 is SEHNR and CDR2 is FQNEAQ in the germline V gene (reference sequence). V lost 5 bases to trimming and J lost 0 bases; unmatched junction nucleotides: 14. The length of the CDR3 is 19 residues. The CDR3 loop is CASSPYWALDRANTGELFF. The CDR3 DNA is TGTGCCAGCAGCCCATATTGGGCCTTGGACAGGGCGAACACCGGGGAGCTGTTTTTT.

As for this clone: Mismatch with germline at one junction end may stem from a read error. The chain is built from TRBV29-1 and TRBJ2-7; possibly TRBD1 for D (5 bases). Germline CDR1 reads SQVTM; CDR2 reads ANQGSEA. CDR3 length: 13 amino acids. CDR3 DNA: TGCAGCGTTGAAGATGGGGCGTCCTGCGAGCAGTACTTC. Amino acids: CSVEDGASCEQYF.

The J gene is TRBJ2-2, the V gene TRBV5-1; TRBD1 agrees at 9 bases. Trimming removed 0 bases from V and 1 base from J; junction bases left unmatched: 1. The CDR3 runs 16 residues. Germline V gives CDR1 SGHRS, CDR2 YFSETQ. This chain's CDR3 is CASSLDRGRNTGELFF. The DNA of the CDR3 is TGCGCCAGCAGCTTGGACAGGGGGCGGAACACCGGGGAGCTGTTTTTT.

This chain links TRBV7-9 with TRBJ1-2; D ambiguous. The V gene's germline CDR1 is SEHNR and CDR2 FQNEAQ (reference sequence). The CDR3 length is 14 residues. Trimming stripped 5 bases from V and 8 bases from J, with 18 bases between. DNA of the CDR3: TGTGCCAGCAGCGGCTATGGGGAGGGTAAAGGCTACACCTTC. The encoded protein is CASSGYGEGKGYTF.

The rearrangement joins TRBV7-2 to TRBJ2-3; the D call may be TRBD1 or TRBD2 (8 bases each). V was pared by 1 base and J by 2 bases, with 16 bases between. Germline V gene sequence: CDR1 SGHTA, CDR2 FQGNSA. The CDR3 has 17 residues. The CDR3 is CASSLGGGTGYTDTQYF. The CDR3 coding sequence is TGTGCCAGCAGCTTAGGCGGGGGGACAGGCTACACAGATACGCAGTATTTT.

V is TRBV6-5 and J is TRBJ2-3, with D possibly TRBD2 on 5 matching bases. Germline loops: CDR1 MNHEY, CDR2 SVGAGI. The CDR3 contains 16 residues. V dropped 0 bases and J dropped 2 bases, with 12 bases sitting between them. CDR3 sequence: CASSYSGLAYTDTQYF. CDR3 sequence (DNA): TGTGCCAGCAGTTACTCAGGGCTAGCCTACACAGATACGCAGTATTTT.

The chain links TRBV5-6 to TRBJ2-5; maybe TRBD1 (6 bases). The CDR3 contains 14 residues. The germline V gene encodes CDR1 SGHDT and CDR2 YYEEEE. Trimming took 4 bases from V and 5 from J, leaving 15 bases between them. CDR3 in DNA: TGTGCCAGCAGCCTAGGGGGTTTTCTGGAGACCCAGTACTTC. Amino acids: CASSLGGFLETQYF.

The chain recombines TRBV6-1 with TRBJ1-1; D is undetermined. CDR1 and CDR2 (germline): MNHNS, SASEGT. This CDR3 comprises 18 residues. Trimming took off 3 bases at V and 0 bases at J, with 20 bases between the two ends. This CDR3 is CASSEARHGQAMNTEAFF. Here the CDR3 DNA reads TGTGCCAGCAGTGAGGCCCGGCATGGGCAAGCCATGAACACTGAAGCTTTCTTT.

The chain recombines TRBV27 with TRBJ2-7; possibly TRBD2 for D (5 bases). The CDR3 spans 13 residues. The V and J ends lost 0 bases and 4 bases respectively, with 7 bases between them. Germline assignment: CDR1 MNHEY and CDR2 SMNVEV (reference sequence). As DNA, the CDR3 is TGTGCCAGCAGTTTATCGCTAGCTTACGAGCAGTACTTC. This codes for CASSLSLAYEQYF.

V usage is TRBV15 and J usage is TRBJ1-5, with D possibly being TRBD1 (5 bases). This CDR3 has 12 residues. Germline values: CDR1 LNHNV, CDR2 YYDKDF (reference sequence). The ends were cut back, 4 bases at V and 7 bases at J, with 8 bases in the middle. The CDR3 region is CATSNTGQPQHF. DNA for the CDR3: TGTGCCACCAGCAATACAGGACAGCCCCAGCATTTT.

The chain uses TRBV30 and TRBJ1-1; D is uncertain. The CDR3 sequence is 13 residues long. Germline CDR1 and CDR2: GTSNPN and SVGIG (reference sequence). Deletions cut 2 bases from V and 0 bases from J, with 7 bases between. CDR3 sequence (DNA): TGTGCCTGGAGTCCCGGGATGAACACTGAAGCTTTCTTT. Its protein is CAWSPGMNTEAFF. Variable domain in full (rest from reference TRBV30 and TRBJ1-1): SQTIHQWPATLVQPVGSPLSLECTVEGTSNPNLYWYRQAAGRGLQLLFYSVGIGQISSEVPQNLSASRPQDRQFILSSKKLLLSDSGFYLCAWSPGMNTEAFFGQGTRLTVV.

The CDR3 DNA follows: TGTGCCAGCAGCTTATATTTCTCGGACGAGCAGTACTTC. Amino acids: CASSLYFSDEQYF. The chain employs TRBV11-2 and TRBJ2-7; D gene uncertain. Germline CDR1 SGHAT, CDR2 FQNNGV. V was cut by 2 bases and J by 5 bases, with 10 bases left in between. The CDR3 consists of 13 residues.

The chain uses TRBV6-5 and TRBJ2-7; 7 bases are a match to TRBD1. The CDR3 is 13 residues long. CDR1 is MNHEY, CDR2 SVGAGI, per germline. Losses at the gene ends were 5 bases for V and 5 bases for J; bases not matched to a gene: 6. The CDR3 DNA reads TGTGCCAGCAGTCCGACAGGGTTCAACGAGCAGTACTTC. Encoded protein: CASSPTGFNEQYF.

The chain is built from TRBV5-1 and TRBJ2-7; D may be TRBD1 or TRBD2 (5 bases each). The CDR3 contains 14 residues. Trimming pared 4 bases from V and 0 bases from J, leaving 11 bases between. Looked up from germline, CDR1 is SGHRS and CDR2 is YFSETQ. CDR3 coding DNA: TGCGCCAGCAGCCTCGAGGGGATCTCCTACGAGCAGTACTTC. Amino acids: CASSLEGISYEQYF.

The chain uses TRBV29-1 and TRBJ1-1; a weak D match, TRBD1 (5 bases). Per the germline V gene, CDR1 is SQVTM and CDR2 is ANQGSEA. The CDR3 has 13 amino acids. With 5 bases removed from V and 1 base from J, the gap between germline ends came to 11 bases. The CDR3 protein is CSVRGAENTEAFF. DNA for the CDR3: TGCAGCGTTCGTGGGGCGGAGAACACTGAAGCTTTCTTT.

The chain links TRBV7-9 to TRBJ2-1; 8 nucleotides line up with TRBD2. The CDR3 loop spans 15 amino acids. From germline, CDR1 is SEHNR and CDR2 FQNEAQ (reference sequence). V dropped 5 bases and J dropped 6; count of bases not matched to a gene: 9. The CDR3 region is CASSIGASGSNEQFF. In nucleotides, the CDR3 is TGTGCCAGCAGCATAGGGGCTAGCGGGTCCAATGAGCAGTTCTTC.